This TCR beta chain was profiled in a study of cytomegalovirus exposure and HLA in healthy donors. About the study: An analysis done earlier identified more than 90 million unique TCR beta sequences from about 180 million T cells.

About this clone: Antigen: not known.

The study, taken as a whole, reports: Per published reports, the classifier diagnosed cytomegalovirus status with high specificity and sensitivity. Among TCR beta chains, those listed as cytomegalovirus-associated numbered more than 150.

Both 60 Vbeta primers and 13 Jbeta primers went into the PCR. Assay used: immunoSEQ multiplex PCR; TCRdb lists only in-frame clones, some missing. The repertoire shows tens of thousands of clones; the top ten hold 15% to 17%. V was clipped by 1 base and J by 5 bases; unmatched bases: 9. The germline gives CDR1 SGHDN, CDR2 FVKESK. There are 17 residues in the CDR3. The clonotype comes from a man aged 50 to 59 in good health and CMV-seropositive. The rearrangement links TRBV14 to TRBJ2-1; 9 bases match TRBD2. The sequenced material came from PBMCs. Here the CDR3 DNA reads TGTGCCAGCAGCCAAGGAGGAGTGGCTAGCGGGAACAATGAGCAGTTCTTC. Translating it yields CASSQGGVASGNNEQFF.